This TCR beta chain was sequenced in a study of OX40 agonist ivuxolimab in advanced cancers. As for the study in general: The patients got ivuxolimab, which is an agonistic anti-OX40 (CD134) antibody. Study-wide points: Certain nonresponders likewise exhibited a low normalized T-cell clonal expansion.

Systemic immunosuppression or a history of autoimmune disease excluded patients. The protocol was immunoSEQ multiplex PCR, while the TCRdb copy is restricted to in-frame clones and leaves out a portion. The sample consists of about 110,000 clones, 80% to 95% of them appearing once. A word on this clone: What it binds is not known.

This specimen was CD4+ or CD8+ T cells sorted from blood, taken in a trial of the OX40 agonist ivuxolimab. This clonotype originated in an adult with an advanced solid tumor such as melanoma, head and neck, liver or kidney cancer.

The CDR3 DNA is TGCGCCAGCAGCTTAGGACAGGAAAAACTGTTTTTT. Translation gives CASSLGQEKLFF. V usage is TRBV5-1 and J usage is TRBJ1-4, with D perhaps TRBD1 (6 bases). V was clipped by 2 bases and J by 8 bases, with 7 bases between them. The CDR3 covers 12 residues. Germline assignment: CDR1 SGHRS and CDR2 YFSETQ.